Below, 6 T cell receptor beta chains from the same sample are listed, as sequenced in a study of CD8+ T cells in alopecia areata. The treatment was: oral pan-JAK inhibitor, 5-10 mg twice daily. RNA was extracted and reverse transcribed into cDNA as the sequencing template. The repertoire was sequenced with immunoSEQ multiplex PCR; TCRdb's copy has only in-frame clones and lacks some. The data contain about 200,000 clones, over 60% of them seen just once; the ten biggest clones take up 4.2%. This specimen consisted of CD4+ T cells sorted from blood, obtained at week 4, from a patient treated with tofacitinib. These receptors all come from a human donor with alopecia areata.

This clone was recorded once. The chain couples TRBV27 to TRBJ2-6; a weak D match, TRBD1 (6 bases). Between the trimmed V and J ends, which lost 7 bases and 1 base, there was a span of 17 bases. Germline CDR1 is MNHEY and CDR2 is SMNVEV (reference sequence). The CDR3 spans 17 residues. CDR3 sequence (DNA): TGTGCCAGCAAGGTAACAGGGATCGGATCTGGGGCCAACGTCCTGACTTTC. Protein: CASKVTGIGSGANVLTF.

This clone was seen a handful of times. The chain uses TRBV29-1 and TRBJ2-5, with D perhaps matching TRBD2 (5 bases). This CDR3 is built from 13 residues. The germline V and J ends were trimmed by 7 bases and 1 base, with 13 bases remaining between them. Germline V gene sequence: CDR1 SQVTM, CDR2 ANQGSEA. The CDR3 sequence is CSANGGGQETQYF. The CDR3 DNA reads as TGCAGCGCAAACGGCGGAGGCCAAGAGACCCAGTACTTC.

This clone has a handful of counts. The chain has TRBV29-1 and TRBJ1-1; possible D gene TRBD1, 5 bases. This CDR3 has 13 amino acids. Trimming removed 4 bases from V and 1 base from J, with 10 bases in between. CDR1 SQVTM and CDR2 ANQGSEA come from the germline V gene. DNA for the CDR3: TGCAGCGTTGTTGGACAACAGAACACTGAAGCTTTCTTT. Translated: CSVVGQQNTEAFF.

The J gene is TRBJ2-1, the V gene TRBV7-2, with 7 bases identical to TRBD2. Trimming took 0 bases from V and 7 from J; bases not matched to a gene: 3. This CDR3 contains 14 residues. CDR1 is SGHTA and CDR2 is FQGNSA in the germline V gene. The CDR3, as DNA: TGTGCCAGCAGCTTAGCCAACGGGGGGAATGAGCAGTTCTTC. Amino acid sequence: CASSLANGGNEQFF. The complete variable domain, with remaining parts taken from reference TRBV7-2 and TRBJ2-1, reads GAGVSQSPSNKVTEKGKDVELRCDPISGHTALYWYRQSLGQGLEFLIYFQGNSAPDKSGLPSDRFSAERTGGSVSTLTIQRTQQEDSAVYLCASSLANGGNEQFFGPGTRLTVL.

This clone occurred a few times. The CDR3 DNA reads TGTGCCACGACTGATGCCGCGGGGCAGCTCAAAGGGAGGGAGCAGTACTTC. It is translated as CATTDAAGQLKGREQYF. The V call is TRBV10-3, the J call TRBJ2-5, with 7 bases that match TRBD2. The CDR3 is made up of 17 amino acids. V lost 10 bases to trimming and J lost 11 bases; unmatched junction nucleotides: 28. Per the germline V gene, CDR1 is ENHRY and CDR2 is SYGVKD.

The chain is built from TRBV7-3 and TRBJ2-5, with a weak D call TRBD1 (6 bases). V was cut by 3 bases and J by 5 bases, with 16 bases left in between. The CDR3 is 15 amino acids. CDR1 SGHTA and CDR2 FQGTGA come from the germline V gene. The CDR3 loop reads CASSFQDGGRETQYF. In DNA, the CDR3 is TGTGCCAGCAGCTTCCAGGATGGGGGCCGGGAGACCCAGTACTTC.